A selection of T cell receptor beta chains follows, all from one sample in a study of molecular identifiers for immune sequencing clone quantification. TCRdb itself ran the PCR reads through MiXCR, one entry per CDR3 protein. The sample includes approximately 500,000 distinct CDR3 sequences, around 25% of them seen just once. Material for sequencing was naive CD8+ T cells from blood, with Jurkat cell RNA spiked in. The receptors here all came from a human donor in good health. Some libraries in this study had Jurkat cell RNA spiked in. The CDR3 runs from the conserved cysteine through the conserved F or W. Each record gives: D gene, J gene, V gene, clone size, CDR3 DNA, CDR3 protein. A D gene is named only where the DNA matches it firmly. Expanded clones get a size class; other rows say once, few or many, or leave the size out.

D gene: .; J gene: TRBJ2-1; V gene: TRBV29-1; clone size: many; CDR3 DNA: TGCAGCGTTGAAAACGACAATGAGCAGTTCTTC; CDR3 protein: CSVENDNEQFF
D gene: .; J gene: TRBJ2-7; V gene: TRBV25-1; clone size: many; CDR3 DNA: TGTGCCAGCAGGACCGTAGCTGAGCAGTACTTC; CDR3 protein: CASRTVAEQYF
D gene: .; J gene: TRBJ1-1; V gene: TRBV19; clone size: few; CDR3 DNA: TGTGCCAGTAGCCGGGGGCGGCAGGGGTTGAACACTGAAGCTTTCTTT; CDR3 protein: CASSRGRQGLNTEAFF
D gene: .; J gene: TRBJ2-7; V gene: TRBV7-9; clone size: .; CDR3 DNA: TGTGCCAGCAGCTCTACTAGCTCGGGGATCTACGGGCAGTACTTC; CDR3 protein: CASSSTSSGIYGQYF
D gene: .; J gene: TRBJ2-7; V gene: TRBV5-6; clone size: few; CDR3 DNA: TGTGCCAGCAGCCGTGACGCCTACGAGCAGTACTTC; CDR3 protein: CASSRDAYEQYF
D gene: .; J gene: TRBJ1-5; V gene: TRBV23-1; clone size: .; CDR3 DNA: TGCGCCAGCAGTCAAGCTCCCTCGGGATGGCGGGCAATCGGCAATCAGCCCCAGCATTTT; CDR3 protein: CASSQAPSGWRAIGNQPQHF
D gene: TRBD1; J gene: TRBJ1-1; V gene: TRBV6-2/TRBV6-3; clone size: many; CDR3 DNA: TGTGCCAGCAGAGGGACAGAGAACACTGAAGCTTTCTTT; CDR3 protein: CASRGTENTEAFF
D gene: .; J gene: TRBJ1-1; V gene: TRBV20-1; clone size: .; CDR3 DNA: TGCAGTGCTGGAGATTTAAAGATCCTGAACACTGAAGCTTTCTTT; CDR3 protein: CSAGDLKILNTEAFF
D gene: .; J gene: TRBJ2-1; V gene: TRBV20-1; clone size: few; CDR3 DNA: TGCAGTGCTAGAGAACCGGAGTCCTACAATGAGCAGTTCTTC; CDR3 protein: CSAREPESYNEQFF
D gene: .; J gene: TRBJ1-1; V gene: TRBV20-1; clone size: .; CDR3 DNA: TGCAGTGCTAGAGTAGCTGGTGAAGCTTTCTTT; CDR3 protein: CSARVAGEAFF
D gene: .; J gene: TRBJ2-1; V gene: TRBV11-1; clone size: .; CDR3 DNA: TGTGCCAGCAGCTTCTCCCACAATGAGCAGTTCTTC; CDR3 protein: CASSFSHNEQFF
D gene: TRBD2; J gene: TRBJ2-3; V gene: TRBV12-3/TRBV12-4; clone size: .; CDR3 DNA: TGTGCCAGCAGTCCCAGAGGTAGCGGGATCCCAGATACGCAGTATTTT; CDR3 protein: CASSPRGSGIPDTQYF
D gene: .; J gene: TRBJ2-7; V gene: TRBV6-5; clone size: few; CDR3 DNA: TGTGCCAGCAGTTACCCTGGACAGGAGCAGTACTTC; CDR3 protein: CASSYPGQEQYF
D gene: .; J gene: TRBJ2-2; V gene: TRBV11-2; clone size: .; CDR3 DNA: TGTGCCAGCAGCTTAGGATGGGGGGCCACCGGGGAGCTGTTTTTC; CDR3 protein: CASSLGWGATGELFF
D gene: .; J gene: TRBJ2-7; V gene: TRBV4-1; clone size: few; CDR3 DNA: TGCGCCAGCAGCCAAGATTTAGGGTCCCACGAGCAGTACTTC; CDR3 protein: CASSQDLGSHEQYF
D gene: .; J gene: TRBJ1-6; V gene: TRBV10-3; clone size: few; CDR3 DNA: TGTGCCATCAGTGTAGGACCTTCGGGTTCACCCCTCCACTTT; CDR3 protein: CAISVGPSGSPLHF
D gene: .; J gene: TRBJ1-4; V gene: TRBV6-1; clone size: few; CDR3 DNA: TGTGCCAGCAGTGAAGCGCGGGCGGTCCTAGATGAAAAACTGTTTTTT; CDR3 protein: CASSEARAVLDEKLFF
D gene: TRBD1; J gene: TRBJ2-7; V gene: TRBV27; clone size: few; CDR3 DNA: TGTGCCAGCGGTCCCGGGACAGGGTTCGAGCAGTACTTC; CDR3 protein: CASGPGTGFEQYF
D gene: .; J gene: TRBJ1-5; V gene: TRBV5-8; clone size: few; CDR3 DNA: TGTGCCAGCAGCCCAAGGACAGCGAATCAGCCCCAGCATTTT; CDR3 protein: CASSPRTANQPQHF
D gene: TRBD1; J gene: TRBJ1-2; V gene: TRBV7-9; clone size: few; CDR3 DNA: TGTGCCAGCAGCTTAGATGGTAGGACAGGGGGATCCTATGGCTACACCTTC; CDR3 protein: CASSLDGRTGGSYGYTF
D gene: .; J gene: TRBJ2-7; V gene: TRBV12-3/TRBV12-4; clone size: .; CDR3 DNA: TGTGCCAGCAGTTTACCCATGAGGAAGGTCTCCTACGAGCAGTACTTC; CDR3 protein: CASSLPMRKVSYEQYF
D gene: .; J gene: TRBJ2-6; V gene: TRBV27; clone size: .; CDR3 DNA: TGTGCCAGCAGTTTGACAGACGACTCTGGGGCCAACGTCCTGACTTTC; CDR3 protein: CASSLTDDSGANVLTF
D gene: .; J gene: TRBJ2-3; V gene: TRBV19; clone size: .; CDR3 DNA: TGTGCCAGTAGTTACGGCAGAGCTAGCACAGATACGCAGTATTTT; CDR3 protein: CASSYGRASTDTQYF
D gene: .; J gene: TRBJ2-2; V gene: TRBV7-9; clone size: many; CDR3 DNA: TGTGCCAGCAGCTTAACAGAGACGAACACCGGGGAGCTGTTTTTT; CDR3 protein: CASSLTETNTGELFF
D gene: .; J gene: TRBJ1-5; V gene: TRBV5-8; clone size: many; CDR3 DNA: TGTGCCAGCAGCTTGTTGGTGTTGGGCAATCAGCCCCAGCATTTT; CDR3 protein: CASSLLVLGNQPQHF
D gene: .; J gene: TRBJ1-1; V gene: TRBV7-9; clone size: many; CDR3 DNA: TGTGCCAGCAGCTTAGCGGTGGCGGGAGACACTGAAGCTTTCTTT; CDR3 protein: CASSLAVAGDTEAFF
D gene: .; J gene: TRBJ2-1; V gene: TRBV12-3/TRBV12-4; clone size: .; CDR3 DNA: TGTGCCAGCAAAGGGGCCGATAATGAGCAGTTCTTC; CDR3 protein: CASKGADNEQFF
D gene: TRBD2; J gene: TRBJ2-1; V gene: TRBV27; clone size: .; CDR3 DNA: TGTGCCAGCAGTTTAGTAACTAGCGGGGGGGCGTATGAGCAGTTCTTC; CDR3 protein: CASSLVTSGGAYEQFF
D gene: TRBD1; J gene: TRBJ1-6; V gene: TRBV20-1; clone size: .; CDR3 DNA: TGCAGTGCTAGGGATTTTGACCGGGACAGGGAACCGGCCCTCCACTTT; CDR3 protein: CSARDFDRDREPALHF
D gene: .; J gene: TRBJ1-5; V gene: TRBV11-2; clone size: .; CDR3 DNA: TGTCCCAGCAGCTTAGGGCCATCGGGGATGGCCCAGCCCCAGCATTTT; CDR3 protein: CPSSLGPSGMAQPQHF
D gene: TRBD1; J gene: TRBJ2-5; V gene: TRBV29-1; clone size: few; CDR3 DNA: TGCAGCGCTGGATTGGACAGGGAAGGGACAGAGACCCAGTACTTC; CDR3 protein: CSAGLDREGTETQYF
D gene: TRBD2; J gene: TRBJ2-1; V gene: TRBV4-3; clone size: few; CDR3 DNA: TGCGCCAGCAGCCAAGATCCGAGGACTAGTTACAATGAGCAGTTCTTC; CDR3 protein: CASSQDPRTSYNEQFF
D gene: .; J gene: TRBJ1-5; V gene: TRBV6-2/TRBV6-3; clone size: many; CDR3 DNA: TGTGCCAGCAGTTACCTCATCGGGACGAGCAATCAGCCCCAGCATTTT; CDR3 protein: CASSYLIGTSNQPQHF
D gene: .; J gene: TRBJ2-2; V gene: TRBV7-9; clone size: few; CDR3 DNA: TGTGCCAGCAGCTTAGTTGTGAACACCCGACAAGCCGGGGGGCTGTTTTTT; CDR3 protein: CASSLVVNTRQAGGLFF
D gene: .; J gene: TRBJ2-7; V gene: TRBV28; clone size: few; CDR3 DNA: TGTGCCAGCAGCCTGGCTAGAGGGAGTAACTACGAGCAGTACTTC; CDR3 protein: CASSLARGSNYEQYF
D gene: .; J gene: TRBJ2-5; V gene: TRBV7-9; clone size: .; CDR3 DNA: TGTGCCAGCAGCTTAGCCCTCGGCATACGGGGAGAGACCCAGTGCTTC; CDR3 protein: CASSLALGIRGETQCF
D gene: .; J gene: TRBJ2-7; V gene: TRBV29-1; clone size: many; CDR3 DNA: TGCAGCGTCGAAAAGCCAGAATCCTACGAGCAGTACTTC; CDR3 protein: CSVEKPESYEQYF
D gene: .; J gene: TRBJ1-5; V gene: TRBV9; clone size: .; CDR3 DNA: TGTGCCAGCAGCGTAGGTTGGGGGGATAATCAGCCCCAGCATTTT; CDR3 protein: CASSVGWGDNQPQHF
D gene: .; J gene: TRBJ2-2; V gene: TRBV7-2; clone size: .; CDR3 DNA: TGTGCCAGCAGCCCGCGACCGTACCCCACCGGGGAGCTGTTTTTT; CDR3 protein: CASSPRPYPTGELFF
D gene: .; J gene: TRBJ2-7; V gene: TRBV7-9; clone size: many; CDR3 DNA: TGTGCCAGCAAAAACGGGGGCGAGCAGTACTTC; CDR3 protein: CASKNGGEQYF
D gene: .; J gene: TRBJ2-5; V gene: TRBV7-9; clone size: .; CDR3 DNA: TGTGCCTTACGGGGGGCCCTCCAAGAGACCCAGTACTTC; CDR3 protein: CALRGALQETQYF
D gene: TRBD2; J gene: TRBJ2-1; V gene: TRBV6-5; clone size: .; CDR3 DNA: TGTGCCAGCAGTTACGGGAGCGGGAGTATCTATGAGCAGTTCTTC; CDR3 protein: CASSYGSGSIYEQFF
D gene: .; J gene: TRBJ2-3; V gene: TRBV5-6; clone size: many; CDR3 DNA: TGTGCCGGGCGACAGGGCACAGATACGCAGTATTTT; CDR3 protein: CAGRQGTDTQYF
D gene: .; J gene: TRBJ2-3; V gene: TRBV4-3; clone size: many; CDR3 DNA: TGCGCCAGCAGCCAAGATCGGTCTAGCGCGGATACGCAGTATTTT; CDR3 protein: CASSQDRSSADTQYF
D gene: TRBD1; J gene: TRBJ1-1; V gene: TRBV6-4; clone size: .; CDR3 DNA: TGTGCCAGCAGTGACTCAGCAGGGGGGTTCACTGAAGCTTTCTTT; CDR3 protein: CASSDSAGGFTEAFF
D gene: .; J gene: TRBJ1-5; V gene: TRBV15; clone size: .; CDR3 DNA: TGTGCCACCAGCAGAGATTGGGGGGATAGCAATCAGCCCCAGCATTTT; CDR3 protein: CATSRDWGDSNQPQHF
D gene: .; J gene: TRBJ2-5; V gene: TRBV27; clone size: many; CDR3 DNA: TGTGCCGACGAAAAGAGGTTTTTGCAAGAGACCCAGTACTTC; CDR3 protein: CADEKRFLQETQYF
D gene: .; J gene: TRBJ1-5; V gene: TRBV27; clone size: many; CDR3 DNA: TGTGCCAGCAGTTTATCGAGGGGTGACTTTAGCAATCAGCCCCAGCATTTT; CDR3 protein: CASSLSRGDFSNQPQHF
D gene: .; J gene: TRBJ2-3; V gene: TRBV9; clone size: few; CDR3 DNA: TGTGCCAGCAGCCATGACAGTTTTGAGAGGTCAGATACGCAGTATTTT; CDR3 protein: CASSHDSFERSDTQYF